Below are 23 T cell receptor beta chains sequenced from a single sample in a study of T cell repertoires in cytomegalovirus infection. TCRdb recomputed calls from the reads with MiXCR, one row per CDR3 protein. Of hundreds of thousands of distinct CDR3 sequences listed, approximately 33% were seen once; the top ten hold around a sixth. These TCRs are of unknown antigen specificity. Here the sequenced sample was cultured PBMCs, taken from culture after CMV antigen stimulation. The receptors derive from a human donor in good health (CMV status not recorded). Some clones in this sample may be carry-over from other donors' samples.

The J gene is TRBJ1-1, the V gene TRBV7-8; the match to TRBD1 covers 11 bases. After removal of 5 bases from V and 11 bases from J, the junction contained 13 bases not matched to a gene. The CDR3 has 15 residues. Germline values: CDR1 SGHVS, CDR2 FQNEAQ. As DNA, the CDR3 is TGTGCCAGCAGCCCTTGGACAGGGGGCCATAGTCGGGCTTTCTTT. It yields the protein CASSPWTGGHSRAFF.

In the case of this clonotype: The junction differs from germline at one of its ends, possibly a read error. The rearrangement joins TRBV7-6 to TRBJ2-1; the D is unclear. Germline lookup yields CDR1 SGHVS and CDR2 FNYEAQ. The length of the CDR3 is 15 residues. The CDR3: CVSRPTGSSYNEQFF. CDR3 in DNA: TGTGTCAGCAGACCGACTGGCAGCTCCTACAATGAGCAGTTCTTC. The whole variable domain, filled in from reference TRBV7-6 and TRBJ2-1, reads GAGVSQSPRYKVTKRGQDVALRCDPISGHVSLYWYRQALGQGPEFLTYFNYEAQQDKSGLPNDRFSAERPEGSISTLTIQRTEQRDSAMYRCVSRPTGSSYNEQFFGPGTRLTVL.

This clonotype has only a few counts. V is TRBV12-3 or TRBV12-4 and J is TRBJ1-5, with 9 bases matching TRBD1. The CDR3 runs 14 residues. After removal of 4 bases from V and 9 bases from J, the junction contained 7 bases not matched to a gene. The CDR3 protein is CASSWTGEGWPQHF. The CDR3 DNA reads TGTGCCAGCAGTTGGACAGGGGAGGGATGGCCCCAGCATTTT.

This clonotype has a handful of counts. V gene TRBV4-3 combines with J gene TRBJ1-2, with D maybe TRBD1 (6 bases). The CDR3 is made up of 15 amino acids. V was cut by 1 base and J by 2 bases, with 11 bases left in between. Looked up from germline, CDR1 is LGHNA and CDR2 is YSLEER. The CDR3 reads CASSQVIGTNYGYTF. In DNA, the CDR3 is TGCGCCAGCAGCCAAGTTATCGGGACAAACTATGGCTACACCTTC.

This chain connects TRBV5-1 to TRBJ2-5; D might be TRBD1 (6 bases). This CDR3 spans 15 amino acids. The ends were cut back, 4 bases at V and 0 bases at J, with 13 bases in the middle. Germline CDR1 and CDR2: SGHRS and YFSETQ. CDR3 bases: TGCGCCAGCAGCCCCGGGTGGACAGACCAAGAGACCCAGTACTTC. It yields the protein CASSPGWTDQETQYF.

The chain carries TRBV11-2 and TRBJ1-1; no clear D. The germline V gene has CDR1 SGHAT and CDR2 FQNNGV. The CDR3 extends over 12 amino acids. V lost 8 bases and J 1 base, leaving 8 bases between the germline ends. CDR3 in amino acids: CASEGANTEAFF. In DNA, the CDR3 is TGTGCCAGCGAGGGCGCGAACACTGAAGCTTTCTTT.

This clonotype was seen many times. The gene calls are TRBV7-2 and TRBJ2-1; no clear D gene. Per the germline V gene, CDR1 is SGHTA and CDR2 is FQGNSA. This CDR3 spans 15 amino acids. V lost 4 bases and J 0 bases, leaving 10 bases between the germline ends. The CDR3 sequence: CASSWASGSYNEQFF. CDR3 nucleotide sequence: TGTGCCAGCAGCTGGGCTTCGGGCTCCTACAATGAGCAGTTCTTC.

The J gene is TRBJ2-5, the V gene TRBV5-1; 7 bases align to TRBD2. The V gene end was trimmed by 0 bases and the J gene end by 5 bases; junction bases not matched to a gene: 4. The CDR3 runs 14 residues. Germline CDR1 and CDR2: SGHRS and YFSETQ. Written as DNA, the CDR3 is TGCGCCAGCAGCTTGGATACTAGCGCTGAGACCCAGTACTTC. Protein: CASSLDTSAETQYF.

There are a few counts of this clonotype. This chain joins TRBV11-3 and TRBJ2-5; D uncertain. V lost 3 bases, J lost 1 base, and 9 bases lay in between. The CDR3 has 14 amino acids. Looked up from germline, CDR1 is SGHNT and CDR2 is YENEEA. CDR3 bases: TGTGCCAGCAGCTTTGGGAACAGCCAAGAGACCCAGTACTTC. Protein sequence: CASSFGNSQETQYF.

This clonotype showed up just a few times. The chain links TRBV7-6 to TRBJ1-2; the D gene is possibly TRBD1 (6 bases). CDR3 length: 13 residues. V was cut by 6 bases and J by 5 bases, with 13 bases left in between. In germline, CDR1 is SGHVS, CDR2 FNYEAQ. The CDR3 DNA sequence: TGTGCCAGCAGGGGAACCGACAGGTATGGCTACACCTTC. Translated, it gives CASRGTDRYGYTF.

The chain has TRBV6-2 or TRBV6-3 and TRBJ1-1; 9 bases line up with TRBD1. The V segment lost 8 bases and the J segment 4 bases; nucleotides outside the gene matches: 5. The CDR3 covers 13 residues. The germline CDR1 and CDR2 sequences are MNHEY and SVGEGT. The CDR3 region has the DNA TGTGCCAGCGGCTGGGACAGGGCCACTGAAGCTTTCTTT. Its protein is CASGWDRATEAFF.

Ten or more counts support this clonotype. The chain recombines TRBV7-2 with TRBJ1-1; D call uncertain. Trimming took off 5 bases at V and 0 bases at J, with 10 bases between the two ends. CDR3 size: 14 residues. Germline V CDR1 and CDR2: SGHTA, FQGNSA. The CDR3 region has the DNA TGTGCCAGCAGCCCCTCTCCCATGAACACTGAAGCTTTCTTT. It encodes CASSPSPMNTEAFF.

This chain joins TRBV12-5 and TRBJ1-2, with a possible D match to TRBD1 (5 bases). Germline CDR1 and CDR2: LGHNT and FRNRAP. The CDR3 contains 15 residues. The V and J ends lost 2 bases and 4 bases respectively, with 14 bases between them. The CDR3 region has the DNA TGTGCTAGTGGTTTGTCCCCGGACAATCTCTATGGCTACACCTTC. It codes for CASGLSPDNLYGYTF.

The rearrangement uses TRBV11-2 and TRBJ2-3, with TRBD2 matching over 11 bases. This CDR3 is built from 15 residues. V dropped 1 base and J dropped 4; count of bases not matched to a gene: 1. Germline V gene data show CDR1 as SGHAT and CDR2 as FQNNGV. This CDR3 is CASSLGGLAADTQYF. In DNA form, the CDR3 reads TGTGCCAGCAGCTTAGGGGGACTAGCGGCAGATACGCAGTATTTT.

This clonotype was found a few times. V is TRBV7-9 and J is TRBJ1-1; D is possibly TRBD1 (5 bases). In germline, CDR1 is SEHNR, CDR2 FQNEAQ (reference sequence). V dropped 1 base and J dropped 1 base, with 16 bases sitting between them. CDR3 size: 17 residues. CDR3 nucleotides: TGTGCCAGCAGCTTAGGGTACATGGGGGTCGGGAACACTGAAGCTTTCTTT. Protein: CASSLGYMGVGNTEAFF.

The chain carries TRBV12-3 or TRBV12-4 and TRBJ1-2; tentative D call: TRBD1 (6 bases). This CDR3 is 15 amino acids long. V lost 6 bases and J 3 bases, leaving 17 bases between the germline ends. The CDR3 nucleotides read TGTGCCAGCAGACCAACAGGGTTTCGGGACTATGGCTACACCTTC. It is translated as CASRPTGFRDYGYTF.

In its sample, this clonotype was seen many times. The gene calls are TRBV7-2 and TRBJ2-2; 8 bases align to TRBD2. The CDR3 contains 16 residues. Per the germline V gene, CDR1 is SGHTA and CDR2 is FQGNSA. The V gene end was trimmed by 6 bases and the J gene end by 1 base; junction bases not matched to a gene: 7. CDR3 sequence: CASRPWTSRNTGELFF. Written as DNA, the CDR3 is TGTGCCAGCAGGCCCTGGACTAGCAGGAACACCGGGGAGCTGTTTTTT.

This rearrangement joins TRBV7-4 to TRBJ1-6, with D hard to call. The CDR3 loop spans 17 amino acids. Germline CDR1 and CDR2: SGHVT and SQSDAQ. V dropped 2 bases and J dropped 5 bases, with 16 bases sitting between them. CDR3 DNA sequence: TGTGCCAGCAGCTTAAACGTTCGCAAGGCCAATAATTCACCCCTCCACTTT. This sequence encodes CASSLNVRKANNSPLHF.

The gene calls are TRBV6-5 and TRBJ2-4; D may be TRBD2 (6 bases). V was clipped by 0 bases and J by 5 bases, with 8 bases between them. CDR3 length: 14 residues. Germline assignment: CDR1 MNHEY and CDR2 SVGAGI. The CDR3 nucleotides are TGTGCCAGCAGTTACTCGCCGGGGGAAAACATTCAGTACTTC. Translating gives CASSYSPGENIQYF.

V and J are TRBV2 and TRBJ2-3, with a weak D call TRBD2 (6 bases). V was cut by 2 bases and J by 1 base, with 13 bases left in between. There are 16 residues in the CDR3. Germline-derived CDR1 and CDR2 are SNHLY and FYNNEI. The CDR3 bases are TGTGCCAGCAGTGAACCAAGGGAGGCCGGCACAGATACGCAGTATTTT. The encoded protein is CASSEPREAGTDTQYF.

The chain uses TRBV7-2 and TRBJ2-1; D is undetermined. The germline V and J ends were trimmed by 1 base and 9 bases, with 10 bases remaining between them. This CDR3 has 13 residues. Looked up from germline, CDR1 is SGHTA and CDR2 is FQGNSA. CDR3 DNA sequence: TGTGCCAGCAGCTTAGTCGTGGTGAGTGAGCAGTTCTTC. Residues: CASSLVVVSEQFF.

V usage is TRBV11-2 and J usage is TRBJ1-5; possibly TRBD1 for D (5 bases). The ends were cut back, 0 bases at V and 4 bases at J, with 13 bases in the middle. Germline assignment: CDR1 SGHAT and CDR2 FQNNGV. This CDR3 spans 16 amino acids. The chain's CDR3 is CASSLDGGLGNQPQHF. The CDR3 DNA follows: TGTGCCAGCAGCTTAGACGGGGGTCTCGGGAATCAGCCCCAGCATTTT.

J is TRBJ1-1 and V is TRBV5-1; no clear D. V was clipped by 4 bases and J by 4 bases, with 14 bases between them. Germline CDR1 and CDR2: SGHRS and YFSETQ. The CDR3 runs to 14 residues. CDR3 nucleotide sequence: TGCGCCAGCAGCGGCGGGGAAGGCGGCACTGAAGCTTTCTTT. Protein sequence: CASSGGEGGTEAFF.